This T cell receptor beta chain comes out of a study of T cell responses to AZD1222 COVID-19 vaccine. On the study more broadly: Both about-4-week and about-12-week second-dose recipients were combined. Study-level points and caveats: Spike-specific TCR breadth and depth went up after people got two AZD1222 doses. Clonal diversity may have been underestimated, and the donors were mostly white British, with more females than males. Baseline seropositivity occurred in only 5 or 6 AZD1222 recipients.

Clones were read by immunoSEQ multiplex PCR, and TCRdb kept only the in-frame ones, dropping some. The sample contains roughly 180,000 clones, over 80% of which appear only once. About this clone: What it binds is unknown.

Germline loops: CDR1 MDHEN, CDR2 SYDVKM. The CDR3 extends over 15 amino acids. Trimming shortened V by 2 bases and J by 2 bases, and 13 bases separated the two germline ends. This TCR was sampled from an adult in good health. The sample here was peripheral blood, taken on day 0 of AZD1222 vaccination. The chain links TRBV28 to TRBJ2-7; possibly TRBD2 for D (6 bases). The CDR3 region has the DNA TGTGCCAGCAGTTTAGGGCGGGACCTCACCTACGAGCAGTACTTC. Translated, it gives CASSLGRDLTYEQYF.